These 6 T cell receptor beta chains came from one sample sequenced in a study of blood T cell repertoires in COVID-19 (TCRdb year 2020). Library prep was done by the immunoSEQ multiplex PCR assay. What TCRdb holds here is the immuneACCESS table cut down to in-frame rearrangements. Part of the clones is not present; checked against another copy, under half of the missing clones reflect an unresolved V gene, and the others are unexplained. This sample holds about 160,000 clones; under 85% were observed only once. The ten largest make up 2.8% of the sample. The sequenced sample consisted of peripheral blood. Source of these receptors: a man in his 70s with acute or convalescent COVID-19.

The sample holds one count of this clone. The J gene is TRBJ1-2, the V gene TRBV6-5; 9 bases agree with TRBD1. Trimming removed 5 bases from V and 2 bases from J; junction bases left unmatched: 3. Per germline, CDR1 MNHEY and CDR2 SVGAGI. The CDR3 spans 14 residues. CDR3 coding DNA: TGTGCCAGCAGTCAAACAGGGGGCAACTATGGCTACACCTTC. Amino acid sequence: CASSQTGGNYGYTF.

The rearrangement joins TRBV7-2 to TRBJ2-1, with D possibly matching TRBD1 (5 bases). Trimming left V 1 base short and J 12 bases short, with 13 bases between. CDR3 length equals 13 residues. Germline assignment: CDR1 SGHTA and CDR2 FQGNSA. The CDR3 spells CASSLVRAVWQFF. For the CDR3, the DNA is TGTGCCAGCAGCTTAGTCAGGGCTGTGTGGCAGTTCTTC.

The chain is built from TRBV3-1 (or the pseudogene TRBV3-2) and TRBJ2-1, with TRBD2 identical over 15 bases. V lost 7 bases to trimming and J lost 8 bases; unmatched junction nucleotides: 9. This CDR3 has 16 residues. Germline V CDR1 and CDR2: LGHDT, YNNKEL (reference sequence). CDR3 loop: CASTRTSGGAGDEQFF. Here the CDR3 DNA reads TGTGCCAGCACCCGGACTAGCGGGGGGGCTGGGGATGAGCAGTTCTTC.

This clone was recorded only once. This rearrangement joins TRBV18 to TRBJ2-1, with D perhaps matching TRBD1 (6 bases). Trimming removed 4 bases from V and 9 bases from J, with 10 bases in between. In germline, CDR1 is KGHSH, CDR2 LQKENI. CDR3 size: 12 residues. This chain's CDR3 is CASSRDTTEQFF. The DNA of the CDR3 is TGTGCCAGCTCACGGGACACCACTGAGCAGTTCTTC.

The chain carries TRBV27 and TRBJ2-7, with 10 positions matching TRBD1. Trimming at V came to 6 bases and at J to 5 bases, leaving 10 bases not matched to a gene. The CDR3 spans 15 residues. CDR1 MNHEY and CDR2 SMNVEV come from the germline V gene (reference sequence). CDR3: CASSRRGTGVDEQYF. The CDR3 nucleotides read TGTGCCAGCAGCCGCAGAGGGACAGGGGTGGACGAGCAGTACTTC.

On this clone: One end of the junction does not line up with germline, which may come from a read error. The chain recombines TRBV7-7 with TRBJ1-3; 7 bases map to TRBD1. This CDR3 spans 16 amino acids. Germline CDR1 reads SSHAT; CDR2 reads FNYEAQ (reference sequence). CDR3 loop: CASSLSTGVTGNTIYF. As DNA, the CDR3 is TGTGCTAGCAGCTTAAGTACAGGGGTTACCGGAAACACCATATATTTT. Complete variable domain (other parts from reference TRBV7-7 and TRBJ1-3): GAGVSQSPRYKVTKRGQDVTLRCDPISSHATLYWYQQALGQGPEFLTYFNYEAQPDKSGLPSDRFSAERPEGSISTLTIQRTEQRDSAMYRCASSLSTGVTGNTIYFGEGSWLTVV.